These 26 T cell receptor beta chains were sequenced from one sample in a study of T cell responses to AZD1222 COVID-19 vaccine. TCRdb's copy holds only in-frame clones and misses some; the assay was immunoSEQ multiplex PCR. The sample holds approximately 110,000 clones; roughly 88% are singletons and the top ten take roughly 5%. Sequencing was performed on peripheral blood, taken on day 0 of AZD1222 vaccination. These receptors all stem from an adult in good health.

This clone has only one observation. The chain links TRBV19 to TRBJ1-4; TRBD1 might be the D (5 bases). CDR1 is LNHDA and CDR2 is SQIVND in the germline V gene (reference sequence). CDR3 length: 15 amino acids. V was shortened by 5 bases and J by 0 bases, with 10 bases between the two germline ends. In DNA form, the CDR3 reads TGTGCCAGTAGTTACAGGCCTTCAACTAATGAAAAACTGTTTTTT. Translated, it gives CASSYRPSTNEKLFF.

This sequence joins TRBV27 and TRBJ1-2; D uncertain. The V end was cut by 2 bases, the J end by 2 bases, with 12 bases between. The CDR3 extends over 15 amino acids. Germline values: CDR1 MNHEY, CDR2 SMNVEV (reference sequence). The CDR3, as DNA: TGTGCCAGCAGTTTAAGTTCAGGAGCCAACTATGGCTACACCTTC. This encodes CASSLSSGANYGYTF.

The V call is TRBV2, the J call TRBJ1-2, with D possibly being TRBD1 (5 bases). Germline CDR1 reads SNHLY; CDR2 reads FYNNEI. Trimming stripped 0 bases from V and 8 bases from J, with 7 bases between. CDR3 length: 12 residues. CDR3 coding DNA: TGTGCCAGCAGTGAAGCGCGACAGGGCTACACCTTC. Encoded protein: CASSEARQGYTF.

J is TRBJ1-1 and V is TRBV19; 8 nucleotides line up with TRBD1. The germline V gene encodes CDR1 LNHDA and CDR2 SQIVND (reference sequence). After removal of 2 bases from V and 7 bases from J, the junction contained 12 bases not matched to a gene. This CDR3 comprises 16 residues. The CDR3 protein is CASSIKGQGATGEAFF. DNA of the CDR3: TGTGCCAGTAGTATAAAAGGGCAGGGGGCAACTGGTGAAGCTTTCTTT.

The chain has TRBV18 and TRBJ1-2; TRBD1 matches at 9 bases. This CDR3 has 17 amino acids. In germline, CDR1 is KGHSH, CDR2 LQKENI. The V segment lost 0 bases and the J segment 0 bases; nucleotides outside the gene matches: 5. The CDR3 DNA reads TGTGCCAGCTCACCACCAACAGGGGGCGAGGCTAACTATGGCTACACCTTC. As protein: CASSPPTGGEANYGYTF.

CDR3 residues: CASSLTSGANVLTF. In DNA form, the CDR3 reads TGTGCCAGCAGCCTTACATCTGGGGCCAACGTCCTGACTTTC. The V call is TRBV7-2, the J call TRBJ2-6; no clear D. The CDR3 covers 14 residues. V was clipped by 5 bases and J by 1 base, with 6 bases between them. In germline, CDR1 is SGHTA, CDR2 FQGNSA.

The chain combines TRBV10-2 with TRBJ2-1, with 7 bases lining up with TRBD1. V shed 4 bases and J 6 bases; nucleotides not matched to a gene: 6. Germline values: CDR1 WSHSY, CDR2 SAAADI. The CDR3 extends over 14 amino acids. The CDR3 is CASSGGTGANEQFF. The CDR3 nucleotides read TGCGCCAGCAGTGGGGGAACAGGGGCCAATGAGCAGTTCTTC.

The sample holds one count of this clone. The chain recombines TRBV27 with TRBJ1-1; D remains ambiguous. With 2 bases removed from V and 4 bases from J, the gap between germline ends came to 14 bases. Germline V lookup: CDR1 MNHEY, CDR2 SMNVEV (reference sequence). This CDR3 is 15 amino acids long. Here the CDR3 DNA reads TGTGCCAGCAGTTTAAAGGACGGGGAGTCCACTGAAGCTTTCTTT. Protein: CASSLKDGESTEAFF.

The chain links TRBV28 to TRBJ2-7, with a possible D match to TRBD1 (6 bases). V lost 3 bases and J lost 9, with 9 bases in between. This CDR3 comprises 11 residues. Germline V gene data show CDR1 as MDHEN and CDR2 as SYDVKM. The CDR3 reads CASSFSRGQYF. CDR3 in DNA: TGTGCCAGCAGTTTTTCCAGGGGGCAGTACTTC. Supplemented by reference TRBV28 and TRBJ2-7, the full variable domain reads DVKVTQSSRYLVKRTGEKVFLECVQDMDHENMFWYRQDPGLGLRLIYFSYDVKMKEKGDIPEGYSVSREKKERFSLILESASTNQTSMYLCASSFSRGQYFGPGTRLTVT.

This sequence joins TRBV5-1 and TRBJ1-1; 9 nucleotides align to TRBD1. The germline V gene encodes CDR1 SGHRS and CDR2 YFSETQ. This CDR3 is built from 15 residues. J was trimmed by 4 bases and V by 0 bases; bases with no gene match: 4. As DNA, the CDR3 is TGCGCCAGCAGCTTGGACGGACAGGGGACCACTGAAGCTTTCTTT. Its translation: CASSLDGQGTTEAFF. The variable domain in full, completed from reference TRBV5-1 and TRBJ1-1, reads KAGVTQTPRYLIKTRGQQVTLSCSPISGHRSVSWYQQTPGQGLQFLFEYFSETQRNKGNFPGRFSGRQFSNSRSEMNVSTLELGDSALYLCASSLDGQGTTEAFFGQGTRLTVV.

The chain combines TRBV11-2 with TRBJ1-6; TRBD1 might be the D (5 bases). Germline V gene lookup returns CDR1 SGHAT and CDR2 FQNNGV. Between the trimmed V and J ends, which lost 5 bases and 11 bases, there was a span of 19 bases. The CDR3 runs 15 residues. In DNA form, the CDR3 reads TGTGCCAGCAGCGTACCGACAGTACGCTCGGCACCCCTCCACTTT. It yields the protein CASSVPTVRSAPLHF.

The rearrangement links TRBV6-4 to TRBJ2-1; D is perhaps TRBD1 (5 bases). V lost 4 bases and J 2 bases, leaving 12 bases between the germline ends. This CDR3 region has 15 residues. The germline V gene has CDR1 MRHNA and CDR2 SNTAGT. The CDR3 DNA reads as TGTGCCAGCAGTGTTTCCCAGGGCCCCTACAATGAGCAGTTCTTC. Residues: CASSVSQGPYNEQFF.

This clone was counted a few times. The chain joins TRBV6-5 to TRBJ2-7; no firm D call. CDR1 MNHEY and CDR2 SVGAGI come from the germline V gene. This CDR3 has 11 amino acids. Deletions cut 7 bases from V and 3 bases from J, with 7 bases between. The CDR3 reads CASTINYEQYF. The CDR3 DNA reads TGTGCCAGCACGATAAACTACGAGCAGTACTTC.

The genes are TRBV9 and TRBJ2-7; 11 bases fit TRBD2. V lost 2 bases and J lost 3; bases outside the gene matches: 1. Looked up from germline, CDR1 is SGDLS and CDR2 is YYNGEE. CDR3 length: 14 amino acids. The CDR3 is CASSVSGGDYEQYF. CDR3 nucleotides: TGTGCCAGCAGCGTTAGCGGGGGGGACTACGAGCAGTACTTC.

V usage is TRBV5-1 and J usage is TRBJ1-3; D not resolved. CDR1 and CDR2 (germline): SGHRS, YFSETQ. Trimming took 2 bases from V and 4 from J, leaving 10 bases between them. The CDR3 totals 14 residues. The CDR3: CASSLSGSGNTIYF. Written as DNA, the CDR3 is TGCGCCAGCAGCTTATCAGGTTCAGGAAACACCATATATTTT.

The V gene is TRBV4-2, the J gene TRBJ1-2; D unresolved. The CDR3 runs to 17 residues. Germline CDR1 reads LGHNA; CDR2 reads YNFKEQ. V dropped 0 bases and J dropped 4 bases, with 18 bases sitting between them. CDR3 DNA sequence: TGTGCCAGCAGCCAAGACCCTGCGGGAGCAAACGTCTATGGCTACACCTTC. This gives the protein CASSQDPAGANVYGYTF.

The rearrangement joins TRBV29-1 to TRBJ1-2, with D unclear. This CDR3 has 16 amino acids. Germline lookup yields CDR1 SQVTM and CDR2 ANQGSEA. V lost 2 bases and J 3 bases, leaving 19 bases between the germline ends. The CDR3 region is CSVERARGSRDYGYTF. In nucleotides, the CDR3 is TGCAGCGTTGAACGGGCGCGGGGATCCCGGGACTATGGCTACACCTTC.

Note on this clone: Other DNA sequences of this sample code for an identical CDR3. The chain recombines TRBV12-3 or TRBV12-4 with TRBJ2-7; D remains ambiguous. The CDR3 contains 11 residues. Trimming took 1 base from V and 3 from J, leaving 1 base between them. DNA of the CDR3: TGTGCCAGCAGTTTAGGCTACGAGCAGTACTTC. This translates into CASSLGYEQYF.

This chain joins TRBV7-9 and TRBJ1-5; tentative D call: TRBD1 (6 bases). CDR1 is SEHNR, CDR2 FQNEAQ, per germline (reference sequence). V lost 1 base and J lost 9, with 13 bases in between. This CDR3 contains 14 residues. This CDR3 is CASSLDGGWGPQHF. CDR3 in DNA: TGTGCCAGCAGCTTAGATGGGGGCTGGGGGCCCCAGCATTTT.

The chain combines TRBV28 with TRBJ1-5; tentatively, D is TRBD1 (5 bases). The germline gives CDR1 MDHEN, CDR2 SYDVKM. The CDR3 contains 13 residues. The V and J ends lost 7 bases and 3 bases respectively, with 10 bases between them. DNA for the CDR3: TGTGCCAGCATCTCCGGGACCAATCAGCCCCAGCATTTT. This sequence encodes CASISGTNQPQHF.

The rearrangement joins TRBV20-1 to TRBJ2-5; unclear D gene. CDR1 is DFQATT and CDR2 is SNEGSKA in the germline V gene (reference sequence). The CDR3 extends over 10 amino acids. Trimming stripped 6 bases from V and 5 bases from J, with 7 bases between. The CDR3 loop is CSALGETQYF. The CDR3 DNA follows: TGCAGTGCCTTAGGGGAGACCCAGTACTTC.

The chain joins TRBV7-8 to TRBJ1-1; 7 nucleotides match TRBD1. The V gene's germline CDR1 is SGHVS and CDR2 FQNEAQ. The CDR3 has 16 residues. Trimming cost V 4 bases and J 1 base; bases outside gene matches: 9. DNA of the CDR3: TGTGCCAGCAGCTCGACCCGGGACAGACCGAACACTGAAGCTTTCTTT. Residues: CASSSTRDRPNTEAFF.

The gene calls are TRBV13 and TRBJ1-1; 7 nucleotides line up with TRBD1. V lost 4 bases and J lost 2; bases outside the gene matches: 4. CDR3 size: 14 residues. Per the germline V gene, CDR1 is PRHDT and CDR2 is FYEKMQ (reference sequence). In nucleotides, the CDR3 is TGTGCCAGCAGCTACGGGACAGTAAACACTGAAGCTTTCTTT. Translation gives CASSYGTVNTEAFF.

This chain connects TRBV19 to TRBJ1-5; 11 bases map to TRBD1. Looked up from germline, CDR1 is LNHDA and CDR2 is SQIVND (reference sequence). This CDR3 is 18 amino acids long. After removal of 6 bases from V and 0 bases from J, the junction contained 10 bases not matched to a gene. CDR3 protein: CASRGQGALSHSNQPQHF. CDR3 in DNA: TGTGCCAGTAGAGGACAGGGGGCCTTGTCTCATAGCAATCAGCCCCAGCATTTT.

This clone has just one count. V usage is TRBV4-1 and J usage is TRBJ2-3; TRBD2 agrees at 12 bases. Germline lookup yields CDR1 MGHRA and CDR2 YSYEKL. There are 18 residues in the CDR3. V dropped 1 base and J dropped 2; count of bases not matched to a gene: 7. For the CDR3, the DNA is TGCGCCAGCAGCCAAGGGACTAGCGGGGCAGACTTCACAGATACGCAGTATTTT. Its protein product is CASSQGTSGADFTDTQYF.

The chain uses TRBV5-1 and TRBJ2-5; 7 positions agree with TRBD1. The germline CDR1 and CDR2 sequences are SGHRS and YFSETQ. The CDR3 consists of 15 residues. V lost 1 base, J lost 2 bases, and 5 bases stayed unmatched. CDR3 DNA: TGCGCCAGCAGCTTGCTCGGGACAGATCAAGAGACCCAGTACTTC. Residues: CASSLLGTDQETQYF.